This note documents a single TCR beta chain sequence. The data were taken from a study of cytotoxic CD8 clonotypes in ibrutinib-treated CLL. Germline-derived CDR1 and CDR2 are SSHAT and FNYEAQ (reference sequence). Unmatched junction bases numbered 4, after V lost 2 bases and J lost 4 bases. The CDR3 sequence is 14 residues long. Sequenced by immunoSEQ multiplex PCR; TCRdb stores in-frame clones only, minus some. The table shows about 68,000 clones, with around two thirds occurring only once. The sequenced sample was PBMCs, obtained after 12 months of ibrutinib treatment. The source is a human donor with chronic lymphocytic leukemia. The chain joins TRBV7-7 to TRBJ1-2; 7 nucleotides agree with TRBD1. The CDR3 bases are TGTGCCAGCAGCTTATCTCGACAGGGCTATGGCTACACCTTC. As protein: CASSLSRQGYGYTF.